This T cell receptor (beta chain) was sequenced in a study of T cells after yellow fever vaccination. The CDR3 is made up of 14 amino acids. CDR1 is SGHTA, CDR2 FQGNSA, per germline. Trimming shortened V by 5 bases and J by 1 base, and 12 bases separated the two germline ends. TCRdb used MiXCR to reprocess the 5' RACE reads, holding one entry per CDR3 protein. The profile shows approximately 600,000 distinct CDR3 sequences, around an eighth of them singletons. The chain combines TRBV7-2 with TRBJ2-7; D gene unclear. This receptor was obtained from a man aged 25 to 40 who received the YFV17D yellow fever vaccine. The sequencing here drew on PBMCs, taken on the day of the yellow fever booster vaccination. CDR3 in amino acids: CASSTNAGSYEQYF. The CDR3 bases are TGTGCCAGCAGCACCAATGCAGGTTCCTACGAGCAGTACTTC.